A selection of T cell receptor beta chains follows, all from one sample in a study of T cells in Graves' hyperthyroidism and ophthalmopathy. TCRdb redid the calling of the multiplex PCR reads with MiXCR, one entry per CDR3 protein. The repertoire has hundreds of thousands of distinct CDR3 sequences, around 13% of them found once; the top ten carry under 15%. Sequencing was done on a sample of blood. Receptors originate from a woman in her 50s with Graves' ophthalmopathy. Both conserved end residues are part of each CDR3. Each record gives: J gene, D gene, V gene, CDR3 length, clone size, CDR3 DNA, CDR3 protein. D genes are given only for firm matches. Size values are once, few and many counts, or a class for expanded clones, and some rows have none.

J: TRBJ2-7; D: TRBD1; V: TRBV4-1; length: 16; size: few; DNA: TGCGCCAGCAGCCAAGGACAGGGGTTTAGATCCTACGAGCAGTACTTC; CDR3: CASSQGQGFRSYEQYF
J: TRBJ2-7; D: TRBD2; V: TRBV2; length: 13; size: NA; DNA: TGTGCCAGCCGGACTAGCAGGACGTACGAGCAGTACTTC; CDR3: CASRTSRTYEQYF
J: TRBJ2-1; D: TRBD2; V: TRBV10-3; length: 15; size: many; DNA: TGTGCCATCAGACTCACTAGCGGGGCGAACAATGAGCAGTTCTTC; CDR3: CAIRLTSGANNEQFF
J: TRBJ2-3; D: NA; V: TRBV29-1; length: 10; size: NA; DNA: TGCAGCGTTGGGACACTAGACCGGTATTTT; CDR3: CSVGTLDRYF
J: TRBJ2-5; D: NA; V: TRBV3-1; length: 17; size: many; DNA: TGTGCCAGCAGCCAAGATCGCAGGACAGCCAGCCAAGAGACCCAGTACTTC; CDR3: CASSQDRRTASQETQYF
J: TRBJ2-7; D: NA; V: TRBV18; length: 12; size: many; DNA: TGTGCCAGCTCACCGATGTCGGACGAGCAGTACTTC; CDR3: CASSPMSDEQYF
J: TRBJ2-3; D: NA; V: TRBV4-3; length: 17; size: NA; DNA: TGCGCCAGCAGCAAATATAGGGCGGACAAGTTCGCAGATACGCAGTATTTT; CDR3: CASSKYRADKFADTQYF
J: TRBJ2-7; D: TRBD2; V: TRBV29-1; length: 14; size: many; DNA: TGCAGCGTTGGACTAGCGGGAGTTTCCTACGAGCAGTACTTC; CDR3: CSVGLAGVSYEQYF
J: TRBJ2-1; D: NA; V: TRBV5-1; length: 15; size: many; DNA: TGCGCCAGCAGCGTGACTAGAAGCTCCTACAATGAGCAGTTCTTC; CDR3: CASSVTRSSYNEQFF
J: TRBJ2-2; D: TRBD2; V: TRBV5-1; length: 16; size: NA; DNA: TGCGCCAGCAGCTCTAGCGGGAGTGAGATCACCGGGGAGCTGTTTTTT; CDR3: CASSSSGSEITGELFF
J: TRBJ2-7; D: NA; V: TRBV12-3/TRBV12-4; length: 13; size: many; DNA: TGTGCCAGCAGTCGGACTACTACCTACGAGCAGTACTTC; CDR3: CASSRTTTYEQYF